This record covers a single TCR beta chain. Its antigen is not known. This CDR3 region has 17 residues. The junction had 8 bases not matched to a gene; V was cut back by 0 bases and J by 2 bases. CDR1 is LGHNA and CDR2 is YNFKEQ in the germline V gene. The data were obtained in a study of blood T cells in healthy people across ages. It was with a sample-barcoded 5' primer and a J-beta primer mix that a second PCR of roughly 7 to 12 cycles was run. From the 5' RACE reads, TCRdb called clonotypes with MiXCR, one entry per CDR3 protein. The sample shows almost 800,000 distinct CDR3 sequences, roughly 50% of them seen only once. General study findings and limits: With age, beta diversity per million T cells declined roughly linearly, significantly by about 37. Expanded clonotype shifts may have been confounded, as the donors had an unknown CMV status.

The source of this sequence is a man aged 25 to 45 in good health. The rearrangement uses TRBV4-2 and TRBJ2-7; 9 positions agree with TRBD2. Sequencing used blood. In DNA form, the CDR3 reads TGTGCCAGCAGCCAAGATACGGGTCGCGGGGGGGCCTACGAGCAGTACTTC. As protein: CASSQDTGRGGAYEQYF.